This is a list of T cell receptor beta chains from one sample in a study of cytomegalovirus exposure and HLA in healthy donors. The table came from immunoSEQ multiplex PCR; TCRdb's copy has only in-frame clones and leaves some out. This table holds around 200,000 clones, 70% to 80% found once. Sequenced input: PBMCs. These receptors were collected from a woman aged 25 to 39 in good health and CMV-seropositive. Each CDR3 is given with its conserved first and last residue. The order of the fields is clone size, V gene, CDR3 length, D gene, J gene, CDR3 DNA, CDR3 protein. The D gene is left open where the match is weak. Size is omitted from some rows. Given values are once, few, many or a class for expanded clones.

size: -; V: TRBV13; length: 15; D: -; J: TRBJ2-1; DNA: TGTGCCAGCACCGGGACTCCTCCCTCCTACAATGAGCAGTTCTTC; CDR3: CASTGTPPSYNEQFF
size: -; V: TRBV6-5; length: 13; D: -; J: TRBJ1-1; DNA: TGTGCCAGCAGTTACGACCTGGAGGCTGAAGCTTTCTTT; CDR3: CASSYDLEAEAFF
size: -; V: TRBV5-5; length: 15; D: -; J: TRBJ1-3; DNA: TGTGCCAGCAGCTTGGTGTGGAGCTCTGGAAACACCATATATTTT; CDR3: CASSLVWSSGNTIYF
size: -; V: TRBV4-3; length: 17; D: TRBD1; J: TRBJ2-2; DNA: TGCGCCAGCAGCCAAGATCCGGCAGGGGGTGGATCCGGGGAGCTGTTTTTT; CDR3: CASSQDPAGGGSGELFF
size: -; V: TRBV5-4; length: 14; D: -; J: TRBJ2-7; DNA: TGTGCCAGCAGCTCCGGCTTACAGGGTTTCGAGCAGTACTTC; CDR3: CASSSGLQGFEQYF
size: -; V: TRBV10-3; length: 17; D: TRBD1; J: TRBJ2-5; DNA: TGTGCCATCAGCACCGGGACAGGGGGCCCCGAGAGAGAGACCCAGTACTTC; CDR3: CAISTGTGGPERETQYF
size: -; V: TRBV19; length: 15; D: -; J: TRBJ1-3; DNA: TGTGCCAGTAGTATCACCCAGGGGACGGGAAACACCATATATTTT; CDR3: CASSITQGTGNTIYF
size: few; V: TRBV6-5; length: 13; D: -; J: TRBJ2-3; DNA: TGTGCCAGCACGGTTAGAGGTGCAGATACGCAGTATTTT; CDR3: CASTVRGADTQYF
size: -; V: TRBV30; length: 13; D: -; J: TRBJ1-1; DNA: TGTGCCTGGAAACAGGGTAGAGGCACTGAAGCTTTCTTT; CDR3: CAWKQGRGTEAFF
size: -; V: TRBV10-2; length: 14; D: TRBD1; J: TRBJ2-2; DNA: TGCGCCAGCAGTGATACAGGGGTTACCGGGGAGCTGTTTTTT; CDR3: CASSDTGVTGELFF
size: -; V: TRBV19; length: 14; D: TRBD2; J: TRBJ2-1; DNA: TGTGCCAGTAGAAGCGGGAGCTCCTACAATGAGCAGTTCTTC; CDR3: CASRSGSSYNEQFF
size: -; V: TRBV4-1; length: 16; D: TRBD1; J: TRBJ1-5; DNA: TGCGCCAGCAGCCACCCTCTGGGACAGGGCTATCAGCCCCAGCATTTT; CDR3: CASSHPLGQGYQPQHF
size: few; V: TRBV19; length: 12; D: TRBD1; J: TRBJ1-2; DNA: TGTGCCAGTGGGACAGGAACCTATGGCTACACCTTC; CDR3: CASGTGTYGYTF
size: -; V: TRBV11-3; length: 16; D: TRBD2; J: TRBJ2-7; DNA: TGTGCCAGCAGCTTCCTACGAAGCGGGAGGAGGTACGAGCAGTACTTC; CDR3: CASSFLRSGRRYEQYF
size: -; V: TRBV15; length: 17; D: TRBD2; J: TRBJ2-5; DNA: TGTGCCACCAGCAGAACTAGAGGGCTAGCGGACCAAGAGACCCAGTACTTC; CDR3: CATSRTRGLADQETQYF
size: -; V: TRBV7-9; length: 16; D: TRBD2; J: TRBJ2-7; DNA: TGTGCCAGCAGCCCATTTGCGGGGGGCGCCGGGTACGAGCAGTACTTC; CDR3: CASSPFAGGAGYEQYF
size: -; V: TRBV11-3; length: 15; D: -; J: TRBJ2-7; DNA: TGTGCCAGCAGCCGAACTAGCCTCGGATCCTACGAGCAGTACTTC; CDR3: CASSRTSLGSYEQYF
size: -; V: TRBV5-8; length: 14; D: -; J: TRBJ1-4; DNA: TGTGCCAGCAGCCCCGGTACAACTAATGAAAAACTGTTTTTT; CDR3: CASSPGTTNEKLFF
size: -; V: TRBV29-1; length: 16; D: TRBD1; J: TRBJ2-7; DNA: TGCAGCGTTGCGGGAATCGACAGGGGGAGCTCCTACGAGCAGTACTTC; CDR3: CSVAGIDRGSSYEQYF
size: once; V: TRBV19; length: 13; D: -; J: TRBJ1-1; DNA: TGTGCCAGTAGTTCAGGGTTCAACACTGAAGCTTTCTTT; CDR3: CASSSGFNTEAFF
size: -; V: TRBV29-1; length: 17; D: TRBD1; J: TRBJ1-4; DNA: TGCAGCGTTGTGACCGGGACAGGGGGCCGTGCTAATGAAAAACTGTTTTTT; CDR3: CSVVTGTGGRANEKLFF
size: -; V: TRBV12-5; length: 19; D: TRBD2; J: TRBJ2-3; DNA: TGTGCTAGTGGTTTCCTATCCCATAGCGGGAGCCCTACCACAGATACGCAGTATTTT; CDR3: CASGFLSHSGSPTTDTQYF
size: -; V: TRBV7-2; length: 13; D: -; J: TRBJ1-1; DNA: TGTGCCAGCAGCTTTCAGGGGTCCACTGAAGCTTTCTTT; CDR3: CASSFQGSTEAFF
size: once; V: TRBV5-4; length: 16; D: TRBD2; J: TRBJ2-7; DNA: TGTGCCAGCAGCCGTCAGGGGACTAGCGGGCTATACGAGCAGTACTTC; CDR3: CASSRQGTSGLYEQYF
size: -; V: TRBV7-9; length: 14; D: -; J: TRBJ2-7; DNA: TGTGCCAGCAGGGGCAAATCGGGGATTCGCGAGCAGTACTTC; CDR3: CASRGKSGIREQYF
size: -; V: TRBV29-1; length: 14; D: -; J: TRBJ2-1; DNA: TGCAGCGTCTCACAGGGTCCGTTGGGCAATGAGCAGTTCTTC; CDR3: CSVSQGPLGNEQFF
size: -; V: TRBV4-3; length: 14; D: TRBD1; J: TRBJ1-1; DNA: TGCGCCAGCAGCCTTACTACAGGGGTTCCTGAAGCTTTCTTT; CDR3: CASSLTTGVPEAFF
size: -; V: TRBV5-1; length: 14; D: TRBD1; J: TRBJ1-2; DNA: TGCGCCAGCAGCTTCCAGGGACAGGGGGCTGGCTACACCTTC; CDR3: CASSFQGQGAGYTF
size: -; V: TRBV10-3; length: 14; D: TRBD2; J: TRBJ2-7; DNA: TGTGCCATCAGCGCCGGGACTAGCAGCTACGAGCAGTACTTC; CDR3: CAISAGTSSYEQYF
size: -; V: TRBV2; length: 11; D: -; J: TRBJ2-7; DNA: TGTGCCACCATCGGGGTGAACGAGCAGTACTTC; CDR3: CATIGVNEQYF
size: once; V: TRBV7-2; length: 14; D: -; J: TRBJ1-1; DNA: TGTGCCAGCAGCTTAAGACATCAGAACACTGAAGCTTTCTTT; CDR3: CASSLRHQNTEAFF
size: -; V: TRBV6-5; length: 14; D: TRBD1; J: TRBJ1-1; DNA: TGTGCCAGCACACGGGACAGATGGGGCACTGAAGCTTTCTTT; CDR3: CASTRDRWGTEAFF
size: -; V: TRBV4-1; length: 17; D: -; J: TRBJ1-3; DNA: TGCGCCAGCAGCCCCTTGTTGACAGTCCGATCTGGAAACACCATATATTTT; CDR3: CASSPLLTVRSGNTIYF
size: -; V: TRBV6-6; length: 14; D: TRBD1; J: TRBJ1-3; DNA: TGTGCCAGCAGTTTGGACAGGAATGGAAACACCATATATTTT; CDR3: CASSLDRNGNTIYF
size: -; V: TRBV5-1; length: 18; D: TRBD1; J: TRBJ1-2; DNA: TGCGCCAGCAGCTGGGGGCCGGGACAGTCCTTCGGAAGCTATGGCTACACCTTC; CDR3: CASSWGPGQSFGSYGYTF
size: -; V: TRBV18; length: 13; D: -; J: TRBJ2-7; DNA: TGTGCCAGCTCACCGCCGACAGAGTACGAGCAGTACTTC; CDR3: CASSPPTEYEQYF
size: few; V: TRBV2; length: 13; D: -; J: TRBJ2-7; DNA: TGTGCCAGTTTGACCAGGGAACCCTACGAGCAGTACTTC; CDR3: CASLTREPYEQYF
size: -; V: TRBV7-6; length: 13; D: -; J: TRBJ1-6; DNA: TGTGCCAGCAGCTTAGACAGATATTCACCCCTCCACTTT; CDR3: CASSLDRYSPLHF
size: -; V: TRBV7-2; length: 14; D: -; J: TRBJ1-6; DNA: TGTGCCAGCAGCACAGGTTCCTATAATTCACCCCTCCACTTT; CDR3: CASSTGSYNSPLHF
size: -; V: TRBV27; length: 15; D: TRBD1; J: TRBJ1-6; DNA: TGTGCCAGCAGTCCCTGGACAGGGACGGGTCCACCCCTCCACTTT; CDR3: CASSPWTGTGPPLHF
size: few; V: TRBV2; length: 15; D: TRBD1; J: TRBJ1-3; DNA: TGTGCCAGCAGTTTCGGACAGGCTCTCGGAAACACCATATATTTT; CDR3: CASSFGQALGNTIYF
size: -; V: TRBV9; length: 15; D: TRBD1; J: TRBJ1-3; DNA: TGTGCCAGCAGCGGGGACAGGGAGGCTGGAAACACCATATATTTT; CDR3: CASSGDREAGNTIYF
size: -; V: TRBV9; length: 15; D: -; J: TRBJ2-1; DNA: TGTGCCAGCAGCGTAGGTCTAGCGAAATTCAATGAGCAGTTCTTC; CDR3: CASSVGLAKFNEQFF
size: few; V: TRBV18; length: 13; D: -; J: TRBJ1-1; DNA: TGTGCCAGCTCACCCGAGGTGGAGACTGAAGCTTTCTTT; CDR3: CASSPEVETEAFF
size: -; V: TRBV7-8; length: 15; D: -; J: TRBJ1-2; DNA: TGTGCCAGCAGCCCCCAGCCAGGTTCAATCTATGGCTACACCTTC; CDR3: CASSPQPGSIYGYTF